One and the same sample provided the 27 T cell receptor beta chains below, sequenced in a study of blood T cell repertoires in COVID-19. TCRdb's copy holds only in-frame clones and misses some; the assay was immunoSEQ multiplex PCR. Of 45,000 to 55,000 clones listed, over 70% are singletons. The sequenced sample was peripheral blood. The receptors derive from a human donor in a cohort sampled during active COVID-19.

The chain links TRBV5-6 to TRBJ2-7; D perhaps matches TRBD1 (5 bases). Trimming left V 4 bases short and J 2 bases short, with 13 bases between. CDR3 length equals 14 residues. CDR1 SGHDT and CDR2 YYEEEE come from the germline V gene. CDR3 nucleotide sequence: TGTGCCAGCAGCCTTGGCGGACACACCTACGAGCAGTACTTC. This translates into CASSLGGHTYEQYF. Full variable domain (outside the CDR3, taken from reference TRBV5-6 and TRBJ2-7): DAGVTQSPTHLIKTRGQQVTLRCSPKSGHDTVSWYQQALGQGPQFIFQYYEEEERQRGNFPDRFSGHQFPNYSSELNVNALLLGDSALYLCASSLGGHTYEQYFGPGTRLTVT.

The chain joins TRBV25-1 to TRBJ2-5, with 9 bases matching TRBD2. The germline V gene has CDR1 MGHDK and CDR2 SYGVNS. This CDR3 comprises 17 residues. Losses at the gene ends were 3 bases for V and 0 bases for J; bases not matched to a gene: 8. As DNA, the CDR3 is TGTGCCAGCAGTGACGCTCGGCTAGCGGGGTACCAAGAGACCCAGTACTTC. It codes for CASSDARLAGYQETQYF. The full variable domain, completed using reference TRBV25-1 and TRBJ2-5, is EADIYQTPRYLVIGTGKKITLECSQTMGHDKMYWYQQDPGMELHLIHYSYGVNSTEKGDLSSESTVSRIRTEHFPLTLESARPSHTSQYLCASSDARLAGYQETQYFGPGTRLLVL.

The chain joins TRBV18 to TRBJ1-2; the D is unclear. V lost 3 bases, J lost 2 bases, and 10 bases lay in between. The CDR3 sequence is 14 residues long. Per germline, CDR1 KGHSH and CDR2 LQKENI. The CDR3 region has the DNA TGTGCCAGCTCACCGGGCAACACAAACTATGGCTACACCTTC. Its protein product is CASSPGNTNYGYTF.

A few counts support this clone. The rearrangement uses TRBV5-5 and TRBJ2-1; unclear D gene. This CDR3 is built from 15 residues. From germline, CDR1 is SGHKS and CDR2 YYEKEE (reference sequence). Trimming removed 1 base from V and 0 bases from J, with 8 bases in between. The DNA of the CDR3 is TGTGCCAGCAGCTTGTTCTCGAGCTCCTACAATGAGCAGTTCTTC. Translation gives CASSLFSSSYNEQFF.

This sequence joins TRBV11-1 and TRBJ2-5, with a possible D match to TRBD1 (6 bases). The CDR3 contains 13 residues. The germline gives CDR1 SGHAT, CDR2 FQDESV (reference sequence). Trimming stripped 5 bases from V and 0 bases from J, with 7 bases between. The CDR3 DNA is TGTGCCAGCAGCCGGGACAACCAAGAGACCCAGTACTTC. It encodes CASSRDNQETQYF.

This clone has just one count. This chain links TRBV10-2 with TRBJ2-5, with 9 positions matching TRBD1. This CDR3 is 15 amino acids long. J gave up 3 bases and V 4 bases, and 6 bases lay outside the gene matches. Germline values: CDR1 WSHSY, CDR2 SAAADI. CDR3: CASSATRTGEETQYF. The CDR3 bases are TGCGCCAGCAGTGCGACTCGGACAGGGGAAGAGACCCAGTACTTC.

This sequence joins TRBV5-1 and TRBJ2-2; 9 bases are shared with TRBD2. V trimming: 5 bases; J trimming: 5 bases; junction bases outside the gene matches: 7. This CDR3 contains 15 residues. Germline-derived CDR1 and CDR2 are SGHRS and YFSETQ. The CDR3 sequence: CASRRTSEGTGELFF. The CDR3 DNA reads TGCGCCAGCAGGCGGACTAGCGAGGGGACCGGGGAGCTGTTTTTT.

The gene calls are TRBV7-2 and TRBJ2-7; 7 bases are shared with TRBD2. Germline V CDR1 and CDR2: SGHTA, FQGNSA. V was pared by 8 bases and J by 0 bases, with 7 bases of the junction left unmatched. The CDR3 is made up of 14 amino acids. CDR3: CASWEGTSSYEQYF. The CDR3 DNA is TGTGCCAGCTGGGAGGGGACGTCCTCCTACGAGCAGTACTTC.

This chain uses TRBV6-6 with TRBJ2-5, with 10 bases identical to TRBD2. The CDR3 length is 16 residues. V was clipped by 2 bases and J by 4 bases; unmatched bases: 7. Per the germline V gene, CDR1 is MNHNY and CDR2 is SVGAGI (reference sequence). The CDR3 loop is CASSYVLAGVGETQYF. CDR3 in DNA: TGTGCCAGCAGTTACGTGCTAGCGGGAGTGGGAGAGACCCAGTACTTC.

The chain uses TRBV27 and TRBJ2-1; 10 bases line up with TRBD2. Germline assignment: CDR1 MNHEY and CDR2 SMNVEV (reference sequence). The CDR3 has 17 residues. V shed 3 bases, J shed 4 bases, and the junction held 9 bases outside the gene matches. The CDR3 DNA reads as TGTGCCAGCAGTTTCCTCAAAACTAGCGGGACTTACAATGAGCAGTTCTTC. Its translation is CASSFLKTSGTYNEQFF.

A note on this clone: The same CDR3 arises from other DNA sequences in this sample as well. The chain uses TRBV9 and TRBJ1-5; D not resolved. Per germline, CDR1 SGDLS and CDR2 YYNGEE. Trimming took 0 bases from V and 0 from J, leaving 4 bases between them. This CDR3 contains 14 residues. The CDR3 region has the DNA TGTGCCAGCAGCGTAGGGCCTAGCAATCAGCCCCAGCATTTT. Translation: CASSVGPSNQPQHF.

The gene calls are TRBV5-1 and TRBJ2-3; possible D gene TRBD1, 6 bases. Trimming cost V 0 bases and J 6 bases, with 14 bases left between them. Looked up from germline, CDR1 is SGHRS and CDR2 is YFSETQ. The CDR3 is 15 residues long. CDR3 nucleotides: TGCGCCAGCAGCTTGGATGCCAGGGGAATGGATACGCAGTATTTT. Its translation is CASSLDARGMDTQYF.

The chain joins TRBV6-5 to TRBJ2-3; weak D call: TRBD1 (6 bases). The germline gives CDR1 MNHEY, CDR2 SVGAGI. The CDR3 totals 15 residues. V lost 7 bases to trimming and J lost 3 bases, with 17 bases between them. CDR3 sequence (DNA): TGTGCCAGCAACCCTTCAGGGGTGGTAACAGATACGCAGTATTTT. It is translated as CASNPSGVVTDTQYF.

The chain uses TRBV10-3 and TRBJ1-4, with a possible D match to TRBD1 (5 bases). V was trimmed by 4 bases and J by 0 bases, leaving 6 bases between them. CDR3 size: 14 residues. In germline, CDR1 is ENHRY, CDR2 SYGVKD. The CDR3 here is CAISAGSTNEKLFF. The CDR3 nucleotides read TGTGCCATCAGTGCAGGGTCAACTAATGAAAAACTGTTTTTT.

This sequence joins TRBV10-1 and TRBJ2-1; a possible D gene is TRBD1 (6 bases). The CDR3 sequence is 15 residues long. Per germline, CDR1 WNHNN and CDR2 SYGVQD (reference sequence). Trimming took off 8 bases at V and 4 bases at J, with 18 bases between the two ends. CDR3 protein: CASAQGSVGYNEQFF. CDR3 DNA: TGCGCCAGCGCCCAGGGGAGTGTGGGTTACAATGAGCAGTTCTTC.

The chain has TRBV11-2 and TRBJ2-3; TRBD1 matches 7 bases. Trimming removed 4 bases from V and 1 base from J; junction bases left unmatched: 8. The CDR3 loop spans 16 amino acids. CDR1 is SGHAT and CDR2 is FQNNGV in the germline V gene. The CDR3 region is CASSYYRGTGTDTQYF. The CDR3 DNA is TGTGCCAGCAGCTATTACAGGGGAACTGGCACAGATACGCAGTATTTT.

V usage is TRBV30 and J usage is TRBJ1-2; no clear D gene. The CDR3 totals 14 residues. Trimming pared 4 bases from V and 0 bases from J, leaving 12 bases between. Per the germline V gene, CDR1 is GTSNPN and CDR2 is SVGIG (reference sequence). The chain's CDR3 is CAWTGLVPNYGYTF. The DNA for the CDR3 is TGTGCCTGGACTGGACTCGTACCTAACTATGGCTACACCTTC.

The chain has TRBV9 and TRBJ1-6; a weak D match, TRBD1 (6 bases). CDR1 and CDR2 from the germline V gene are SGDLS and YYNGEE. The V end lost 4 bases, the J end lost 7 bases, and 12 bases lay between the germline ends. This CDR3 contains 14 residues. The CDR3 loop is CASSFRQENSPLHF. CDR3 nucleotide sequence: TGTGCCAGCAGCTTTCGACAGGAGAATTCACCCCTCCACTTT.

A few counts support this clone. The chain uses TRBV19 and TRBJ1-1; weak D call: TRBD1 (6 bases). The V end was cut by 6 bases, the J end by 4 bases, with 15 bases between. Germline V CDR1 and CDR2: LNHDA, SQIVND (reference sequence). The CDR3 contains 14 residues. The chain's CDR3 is CASSTGKRGTEAFF. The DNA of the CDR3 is TGTGCCAGTAGCACAGGGAAGAGGGGCACTGAAGCTTTCTTT.

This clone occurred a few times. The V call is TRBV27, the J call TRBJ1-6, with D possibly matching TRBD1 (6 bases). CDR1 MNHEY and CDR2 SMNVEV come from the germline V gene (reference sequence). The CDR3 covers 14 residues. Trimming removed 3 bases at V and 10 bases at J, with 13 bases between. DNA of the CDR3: TGTGCCAGCAGTTTTACAGGGAGGGAATCACCCCTCCACTTT. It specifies CASSFTGRESPLHF.

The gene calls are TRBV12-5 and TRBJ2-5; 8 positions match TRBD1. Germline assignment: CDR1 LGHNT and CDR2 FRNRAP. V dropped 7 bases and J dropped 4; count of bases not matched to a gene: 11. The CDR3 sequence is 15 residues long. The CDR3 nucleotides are TGTGCTAGTGCCAGACCAGGGGGCTATAGAGAGACCCAGTACTTC. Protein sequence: CASARPGGYRETQYF.

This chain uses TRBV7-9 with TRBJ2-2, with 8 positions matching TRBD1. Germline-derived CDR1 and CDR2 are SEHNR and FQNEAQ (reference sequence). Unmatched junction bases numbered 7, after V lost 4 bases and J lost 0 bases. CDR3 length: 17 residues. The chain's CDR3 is CASSSKGTGPNTGELFF. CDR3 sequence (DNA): TGTGCCAGCAGCTCCAAAGGGACAGGTCCGAACACCGGGGAGCTGTTTTTT.

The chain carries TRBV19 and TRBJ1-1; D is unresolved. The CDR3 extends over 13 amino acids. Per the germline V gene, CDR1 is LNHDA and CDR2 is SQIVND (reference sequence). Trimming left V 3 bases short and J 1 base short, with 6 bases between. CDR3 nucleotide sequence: TGTGCCAGTAGTATTACATGGAACACTGAAGCTTTCTTT. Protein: CASSITWNTEAFF.

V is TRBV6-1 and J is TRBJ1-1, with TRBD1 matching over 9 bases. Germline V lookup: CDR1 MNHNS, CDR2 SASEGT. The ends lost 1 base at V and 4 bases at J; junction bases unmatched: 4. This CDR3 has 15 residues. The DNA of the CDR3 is TGTGCCAGCAGTGAAGGGACAGGGGCGGCCACTGAAGCTTTCTTT. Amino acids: CASSEGTGAATEAFF.

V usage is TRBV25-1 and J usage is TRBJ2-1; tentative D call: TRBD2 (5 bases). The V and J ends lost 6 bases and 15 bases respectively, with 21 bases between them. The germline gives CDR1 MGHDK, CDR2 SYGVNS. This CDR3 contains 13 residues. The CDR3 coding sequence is TGTGCCAGCAGCCACCGAGGGCAAACCAAGCGGTTCTTC. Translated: CASSHRGQTKRFF.

CDR3 residues: CAISEASTSGLGDTQYF. The CDR3 DNA follows: TGTGCCATCAGTGAGGCATCCACTAGCGGTCTGGGGGATACGCAGTATTTT. This chain links TRBV10-3 with TRBJ2-3; 8 bases align to TRBD2. Per the germline V gene, CDR1 is ENHRY and CDR2 is SYGVKD. This CDR3 is built from 17 residues. After removal of 2 bases from V and 6 bases from J, the junction contained 13 bases not matched to a gene.

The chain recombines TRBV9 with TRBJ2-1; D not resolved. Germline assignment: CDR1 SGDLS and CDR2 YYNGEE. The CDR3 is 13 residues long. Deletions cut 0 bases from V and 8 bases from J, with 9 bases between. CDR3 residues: CASSVATLDEQFF. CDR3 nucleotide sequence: TGTGCCAGCAGCGTAGCTACTTTGGATGAGCAGTTCTTC.